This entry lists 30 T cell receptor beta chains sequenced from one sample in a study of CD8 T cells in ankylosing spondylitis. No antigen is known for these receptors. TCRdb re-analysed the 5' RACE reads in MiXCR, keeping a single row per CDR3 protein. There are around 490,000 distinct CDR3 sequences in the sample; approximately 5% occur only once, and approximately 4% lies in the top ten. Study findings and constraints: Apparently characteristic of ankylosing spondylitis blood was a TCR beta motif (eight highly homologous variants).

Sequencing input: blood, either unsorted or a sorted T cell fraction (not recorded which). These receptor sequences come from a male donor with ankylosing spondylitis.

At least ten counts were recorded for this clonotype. The CDR3 loop reads CASSLRILAGILPYEQYF. In DNA form, the CDR3 reads TGCGCCAGCAGCCTAAGGATACTAGCGGGGATACTACCATACGAGCAGTACTTC. The chain combines TRBV4-3 with TRBJ2-7, with 10 bases that match TRBD2. The germline V gene encodes CDR1 LGHNA and CDR2 YSLEER. The CDR3 consists of 18 residues. After removal of 4 bases from V and 4 bases from J, the junction contained 16 bases not matched to a gene.

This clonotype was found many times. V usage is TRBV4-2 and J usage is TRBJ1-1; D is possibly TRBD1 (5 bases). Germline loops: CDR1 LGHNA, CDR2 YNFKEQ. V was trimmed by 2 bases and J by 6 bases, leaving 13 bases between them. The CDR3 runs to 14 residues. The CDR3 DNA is TGTGCCAGCAGCCAAACTCGGGGGGTGGCTGAAGCTTTCTTT. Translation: CASSQTRGVAEAFF.

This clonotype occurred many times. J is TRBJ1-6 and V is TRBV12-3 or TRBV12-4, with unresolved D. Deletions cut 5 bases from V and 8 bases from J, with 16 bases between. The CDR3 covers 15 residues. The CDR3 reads CASSPGSRIYSPLHF. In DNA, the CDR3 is TGTGCCAGCAGTCCGGGCAGTAGGATCTATTCACCCCTCCACTTT.

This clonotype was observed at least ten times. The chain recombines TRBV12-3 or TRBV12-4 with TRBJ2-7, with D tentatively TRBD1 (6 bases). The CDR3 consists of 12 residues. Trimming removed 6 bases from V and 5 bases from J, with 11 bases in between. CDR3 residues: CASRLRGHEQYF. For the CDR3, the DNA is TGTGCCAGCAGGCTCAGGGGACACGAGCAGTACTTC.

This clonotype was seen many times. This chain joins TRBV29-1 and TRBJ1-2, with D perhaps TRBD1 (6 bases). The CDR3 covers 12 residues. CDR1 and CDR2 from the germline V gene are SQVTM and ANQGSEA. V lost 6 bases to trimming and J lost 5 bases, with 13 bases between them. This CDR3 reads CSVQGNRYGYTF. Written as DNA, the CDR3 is TGCAGCGTACAGGGAAATCGATATGGCTACACCTTC.

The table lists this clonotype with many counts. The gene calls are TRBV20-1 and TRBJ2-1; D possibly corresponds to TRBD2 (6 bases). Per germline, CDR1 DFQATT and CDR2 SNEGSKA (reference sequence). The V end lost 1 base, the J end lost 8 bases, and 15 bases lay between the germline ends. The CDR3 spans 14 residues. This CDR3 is CSARGRLVQDEQFF. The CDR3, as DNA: TGCAGTGCTAGAGGGAGACTAGTACAGGATGAGCAGTTCTTC.

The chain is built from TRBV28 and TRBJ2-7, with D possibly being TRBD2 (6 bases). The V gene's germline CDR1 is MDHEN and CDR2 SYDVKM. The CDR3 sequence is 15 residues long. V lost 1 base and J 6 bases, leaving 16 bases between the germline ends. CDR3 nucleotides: TGTGCCAGCAGTTTATTTACCGGGATTAGCGGCGAGCAGTACTTC. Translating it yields CASSLFTGISGEQYF.

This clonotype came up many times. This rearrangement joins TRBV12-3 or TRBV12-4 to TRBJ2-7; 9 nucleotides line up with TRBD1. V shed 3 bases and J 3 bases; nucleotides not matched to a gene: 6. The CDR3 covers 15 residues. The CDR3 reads CASSFYETGGYEQYF. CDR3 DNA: TGTGCCAGCAGTTTTTATGAGACAGGGGGCTACGAGCAGTACTTC.

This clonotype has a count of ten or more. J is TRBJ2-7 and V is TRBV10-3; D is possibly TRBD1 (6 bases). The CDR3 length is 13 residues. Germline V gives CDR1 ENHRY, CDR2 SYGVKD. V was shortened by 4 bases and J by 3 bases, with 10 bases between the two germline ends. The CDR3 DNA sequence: TGTGCCATCAGTGCAGGGGAAGACTACGAGCAGTACTTC. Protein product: CAISAGEDYEQYF.

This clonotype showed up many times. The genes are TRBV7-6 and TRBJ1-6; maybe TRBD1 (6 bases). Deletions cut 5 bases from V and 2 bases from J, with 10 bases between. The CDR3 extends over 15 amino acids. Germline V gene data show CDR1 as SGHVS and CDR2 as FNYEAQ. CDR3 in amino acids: CASSRGGAYNSPLHF. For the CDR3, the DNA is TGTGCCAGCAGCCGTGGGGGCGCCTATAATTCACCCCTCCACTTT.

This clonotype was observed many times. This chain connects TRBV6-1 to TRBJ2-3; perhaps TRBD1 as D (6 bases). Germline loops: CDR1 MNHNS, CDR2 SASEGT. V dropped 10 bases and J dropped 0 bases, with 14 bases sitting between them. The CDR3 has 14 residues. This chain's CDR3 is CATSGAGSTDTQYF. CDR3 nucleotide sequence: TGTGCCACATCAGGGGCCGGGAGCACAGATACGCAGTATTTT.

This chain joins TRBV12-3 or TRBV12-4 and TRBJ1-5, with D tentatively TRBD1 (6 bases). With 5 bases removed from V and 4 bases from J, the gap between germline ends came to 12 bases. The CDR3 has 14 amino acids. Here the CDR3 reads CASSRPRGNQPQHF. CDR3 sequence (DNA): TGTGCCAGCAGTCGGCCCAGGGGTAATCAGCCCCAGCATTTT.

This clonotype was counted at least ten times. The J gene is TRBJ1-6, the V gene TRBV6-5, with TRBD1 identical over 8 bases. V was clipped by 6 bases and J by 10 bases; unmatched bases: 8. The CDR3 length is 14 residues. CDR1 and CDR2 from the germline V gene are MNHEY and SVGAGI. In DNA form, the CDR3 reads TGTGCCAGCAGATTAACAGGGGGAGAGTCACCCCTCCACTTT. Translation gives CASRLTGGESPLHF.

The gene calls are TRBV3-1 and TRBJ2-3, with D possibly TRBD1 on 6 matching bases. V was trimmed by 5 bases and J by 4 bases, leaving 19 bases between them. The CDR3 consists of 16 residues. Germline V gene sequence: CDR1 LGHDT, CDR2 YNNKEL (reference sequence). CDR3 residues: CASSFRQVRGPDTQYF. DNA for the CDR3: TGTGCCAGCAGCTTTCGACAGGTTCGGGGCCCAGATACGCAGTATTTT.

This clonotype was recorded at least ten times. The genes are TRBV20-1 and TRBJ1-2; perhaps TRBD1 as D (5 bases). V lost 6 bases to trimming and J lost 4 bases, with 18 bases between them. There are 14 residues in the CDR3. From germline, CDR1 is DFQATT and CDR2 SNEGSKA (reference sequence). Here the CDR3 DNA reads TGCAGTGCCAGACGGACAATGGATTTCTATGGCTACACCTTC. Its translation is CSARRTMDFYGYTF.

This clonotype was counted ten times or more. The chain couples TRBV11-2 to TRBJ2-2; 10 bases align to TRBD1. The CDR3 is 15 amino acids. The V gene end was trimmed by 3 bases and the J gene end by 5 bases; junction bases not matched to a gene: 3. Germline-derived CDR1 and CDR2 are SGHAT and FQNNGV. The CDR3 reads CASSFDRGQTGELFF. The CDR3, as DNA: TGTGCCAGCAGCTTTGACAGGGGGCAAACCGGGGAGCTGTTTTTT.

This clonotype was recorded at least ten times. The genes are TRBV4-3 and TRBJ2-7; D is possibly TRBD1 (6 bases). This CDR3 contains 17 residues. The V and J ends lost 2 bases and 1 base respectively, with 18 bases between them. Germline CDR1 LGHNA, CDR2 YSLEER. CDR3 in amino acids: CASSQQTGMTRSYEQYF. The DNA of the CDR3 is TGCGCCAGCAGCCAACAAACAGGGATGACAAGGTCCTACGAGCAGTACTTC.

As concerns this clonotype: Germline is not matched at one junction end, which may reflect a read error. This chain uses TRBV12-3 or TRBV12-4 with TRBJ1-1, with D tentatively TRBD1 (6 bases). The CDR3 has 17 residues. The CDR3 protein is CTSSLALDSHMNTEAFF. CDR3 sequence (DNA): TGTACCAGCAGTTTAGCGCTGGACAGCCACATGAACACTGAAGCTTTCTTT.

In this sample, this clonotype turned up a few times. CDR3 region: CASSETPGAPTDTQYF. CDR3 in DNA: TGCGCCAGCAGTGAGACCCCGGGAGCGCCGACAGATACGCAGTATTTT. The V gene is TRBV10-1, the J gene TRBJ2-3; possibly TRBD2 for D (6 bases). Trimming shortened V by 2 bases and J by 3 bases, and 15 bases separated the two germline ends. Germline V gene lookup returns CDR1 WNHNN and CDR2 SYGVQD (reference sequence). This CDR3 has 16 residues.

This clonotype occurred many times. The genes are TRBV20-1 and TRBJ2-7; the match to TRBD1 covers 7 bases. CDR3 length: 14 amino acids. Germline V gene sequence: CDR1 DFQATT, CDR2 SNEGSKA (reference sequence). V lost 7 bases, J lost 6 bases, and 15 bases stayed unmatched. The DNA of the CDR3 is TGCAGTGTCCCGGACAGGCTTTCGGTCCGCGAGCAGTACTTC. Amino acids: CSVPDRLSVREQYF.

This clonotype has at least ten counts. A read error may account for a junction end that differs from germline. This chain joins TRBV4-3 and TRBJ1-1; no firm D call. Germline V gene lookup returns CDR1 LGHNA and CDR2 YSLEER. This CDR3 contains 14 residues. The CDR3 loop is CASSQSQENPPGPF. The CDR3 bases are TGCGCCAGCAGCCAATCTCAGGAGAACCCCCCCGGGCCCTTT.

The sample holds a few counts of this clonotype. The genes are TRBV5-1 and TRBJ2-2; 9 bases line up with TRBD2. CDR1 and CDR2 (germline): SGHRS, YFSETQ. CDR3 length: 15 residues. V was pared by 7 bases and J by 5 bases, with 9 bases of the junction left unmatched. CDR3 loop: CASSGSGGPTGELFF. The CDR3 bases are TGCGCCAGCTCAGGTAGCGGGGGACCTACCGGGGAGCTGTTTTTT.

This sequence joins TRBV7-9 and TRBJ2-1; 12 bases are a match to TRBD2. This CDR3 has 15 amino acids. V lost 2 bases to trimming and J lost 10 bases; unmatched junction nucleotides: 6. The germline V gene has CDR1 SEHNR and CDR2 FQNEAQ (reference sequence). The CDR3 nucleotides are TGTGCCAGCAGCTTAAGACTAGCGGGAGTGATCGAGCAGTTCTTC. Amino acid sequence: CASSLRLAGVIEQFF. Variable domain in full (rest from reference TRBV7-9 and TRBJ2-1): DTGVSQNPRHKITKRGQNVTFRCDPISEHNRLYWYRQTLGQGPEFLTYFQNEAQLEKSRLLSDRFSAERPKGSFSTLEIQRTEQGDSAMYLCASSLRLAGVIEQFFGPGTRLTVL.

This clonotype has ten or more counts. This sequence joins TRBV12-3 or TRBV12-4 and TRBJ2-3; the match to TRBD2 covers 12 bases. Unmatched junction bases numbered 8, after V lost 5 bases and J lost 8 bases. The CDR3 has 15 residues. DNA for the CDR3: TGTGCCAGCAGTGCTAGCGGGGGGGAAAGGAGTACGCAGTATTTT. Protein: CASSASGGERSTQYF.

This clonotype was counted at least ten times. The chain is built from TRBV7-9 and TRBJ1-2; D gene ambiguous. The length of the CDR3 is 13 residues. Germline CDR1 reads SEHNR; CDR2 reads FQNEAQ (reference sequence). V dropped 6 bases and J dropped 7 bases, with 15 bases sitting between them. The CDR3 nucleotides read TGTGCCAGCAGGTCAGCTGAGGACCTTGGCTACACCTTC. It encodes CASRSAEDLGYTF.

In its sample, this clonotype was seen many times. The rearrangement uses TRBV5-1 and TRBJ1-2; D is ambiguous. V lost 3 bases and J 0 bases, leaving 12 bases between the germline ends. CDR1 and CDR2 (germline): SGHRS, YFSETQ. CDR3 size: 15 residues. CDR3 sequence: CASSSGGSANYGYTF. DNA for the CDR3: TGCGCCAGCAGCTCTGGCGGGTCAGCTAACTATGGCTACACCTTC.

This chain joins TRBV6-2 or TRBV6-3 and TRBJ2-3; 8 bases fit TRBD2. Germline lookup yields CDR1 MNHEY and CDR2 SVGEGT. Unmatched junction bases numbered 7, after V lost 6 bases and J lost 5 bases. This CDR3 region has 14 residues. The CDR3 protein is CASSPGGFKDTQYF. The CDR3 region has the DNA TGTGCCAGCAGCCCGGGGGGGTTCAAAGATACGCAGTATTTT.

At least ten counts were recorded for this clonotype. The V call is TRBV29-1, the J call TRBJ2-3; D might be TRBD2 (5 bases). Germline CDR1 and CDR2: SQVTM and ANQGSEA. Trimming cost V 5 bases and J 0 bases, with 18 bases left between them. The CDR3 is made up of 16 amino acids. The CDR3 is CSVPPGERASTDTQYF. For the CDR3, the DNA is TGCAGCGTTCCTCCCGGAGAGAGGGCGAGCACAGATACGCAGTATTTT.

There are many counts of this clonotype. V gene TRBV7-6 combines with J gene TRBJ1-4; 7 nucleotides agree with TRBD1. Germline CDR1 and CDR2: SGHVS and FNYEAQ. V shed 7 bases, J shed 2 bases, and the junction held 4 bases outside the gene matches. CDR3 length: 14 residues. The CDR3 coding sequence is TGTGCCAGCACCTCACAGGGGACTAATGAAAAACTGTTTTTT. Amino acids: CASTSQGTNEKLFF. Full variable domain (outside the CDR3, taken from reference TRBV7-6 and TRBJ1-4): GAGVSQSPRYKVTKRGQDVALRCDPISGHVSLYWYRQALGQGPEFLTYFNYEAQQDKSGLPNDRFSAERPEGSISTLTIQRTEQRDSAMYRCASTSQGTNEKLFFGSGTQLSVL.

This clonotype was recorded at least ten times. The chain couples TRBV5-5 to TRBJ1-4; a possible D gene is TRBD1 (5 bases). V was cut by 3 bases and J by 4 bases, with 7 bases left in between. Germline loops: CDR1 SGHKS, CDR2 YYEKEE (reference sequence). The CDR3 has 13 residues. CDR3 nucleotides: TGTGCCAGCAGCTCCGACAGTAATGAAAAACTGTTTTTT. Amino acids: CASSSDSNEKLFF.